These T cell receptor beta chains were read from a single sample in a study of blood T cell repertoires in COVID-19. TCRdb's copy holds only in-frame clones and misses some; the assay was immunoSEQ multiplex PCR. The table shows about 400,000 clones, with 70% to 90% occurring only once. The sample comprised PBMCs or T cells enriched from blood (not recorded which). The receptors were gathered from a man aged 40-55 years in a cohort exposed to, infected with or recovered from COVID-19 (not recorded which). The CDR3 runs from the conserved cysteine through the conserved F or W.

j_call v_call cdr3_aa
TRBJ2-5 TRBV28 CASSPLGVGEGETQYF
TRBJ1-1 TRBV29-1 CSVESGRRAFF
TRBJ2-3 TRBV6-4 CASSDRDRPTDTQYF
TRBJ1-1 TRBV29-1 CSGGQGESTEAFF
TRBJ2-6 TRBV18 CASSLGTNSGANVLTF
TRBJ1-2 TRBV20-1 CSVSVGHGYTF
TRBJ1-2 TRBV15 CATSRDLVGVVLNGYTF
TRBJ1-6 TRBV6-1 CASSENSVTPLHF
TRBJ2-5 TRBV6-6 CASSWETSTHDETQYF
TRBJ2-7 TRBV7-9 CASSFVTYEQYF
TRBJ2-3 TRBV7-6 CASSQGTTDTQYF
TRBJ2-7 TRBV7-7 CASSSSGLAASYEQYF
TRBJ2-5 TRBV6-4 CASSDELGGQETQYF
TRBJ1-2 TRBV30 CAWSVPGIGGGYTF
TRBJ2-6 TRBV12-5 CASGLGQVSGANVLTF
TRBJ2-7 TRBV6-5 CASIGRVPYEQYF
TRBJ2-1 TRBV2 CATGDGLKYNEQFF
TRBJ1-5 TRBV12-5 CASQEADTPYSNQPQHF
TRBJ1-1 TRBV7-6 CASSPQGAHTEAFF
TRBJ1-1 TRBV5-4 CASSLFGTDRRGLTEAFF
TRBJ2-7 TRBV29-1 CSVLPLTSGSHEQYF
TRBJ2-1 TRBV5-1 CASSLEGLQQFF
TRBJ1-3 TRBV7-9 CASSARRLIDSGNTIYF